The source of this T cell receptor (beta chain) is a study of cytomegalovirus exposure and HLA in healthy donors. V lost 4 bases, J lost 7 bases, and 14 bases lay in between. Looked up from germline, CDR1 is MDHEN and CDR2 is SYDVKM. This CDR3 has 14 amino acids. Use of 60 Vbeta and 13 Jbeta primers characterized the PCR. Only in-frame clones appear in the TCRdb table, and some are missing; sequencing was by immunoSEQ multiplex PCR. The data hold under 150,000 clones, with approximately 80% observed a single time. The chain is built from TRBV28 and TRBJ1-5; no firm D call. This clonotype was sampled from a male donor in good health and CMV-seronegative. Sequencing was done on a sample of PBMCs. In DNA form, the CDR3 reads TGTGCCAGCAGTTCAGATCGGGTTTTACAGCCCCAGCATTTT. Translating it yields CASSSDRVLQPQHF.